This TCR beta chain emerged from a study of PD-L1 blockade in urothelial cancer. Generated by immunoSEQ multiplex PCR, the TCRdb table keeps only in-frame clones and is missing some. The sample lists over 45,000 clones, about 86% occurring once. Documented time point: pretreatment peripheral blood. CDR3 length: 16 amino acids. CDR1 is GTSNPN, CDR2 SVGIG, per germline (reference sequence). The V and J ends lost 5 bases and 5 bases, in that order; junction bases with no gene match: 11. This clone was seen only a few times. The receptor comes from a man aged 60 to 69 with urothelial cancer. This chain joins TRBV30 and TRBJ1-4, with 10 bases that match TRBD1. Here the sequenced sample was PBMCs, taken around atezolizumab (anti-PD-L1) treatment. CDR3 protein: CAWAPGQGPTNEKLFF. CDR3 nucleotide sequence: TGTGCCTGGGCGCCGGGACAGGGGCCGACAAATGAAAAACTGTTTTTT.